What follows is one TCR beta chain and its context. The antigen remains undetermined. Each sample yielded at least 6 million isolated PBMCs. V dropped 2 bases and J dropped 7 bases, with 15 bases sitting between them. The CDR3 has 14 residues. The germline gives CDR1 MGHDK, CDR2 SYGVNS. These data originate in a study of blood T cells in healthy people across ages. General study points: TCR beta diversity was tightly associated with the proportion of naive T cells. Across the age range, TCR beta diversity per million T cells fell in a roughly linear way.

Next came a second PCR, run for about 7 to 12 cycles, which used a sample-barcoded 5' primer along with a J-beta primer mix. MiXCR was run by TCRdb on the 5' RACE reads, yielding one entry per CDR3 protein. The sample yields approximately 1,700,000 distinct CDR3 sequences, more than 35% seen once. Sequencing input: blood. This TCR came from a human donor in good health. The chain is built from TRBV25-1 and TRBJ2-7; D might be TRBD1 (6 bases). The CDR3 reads CASSEGTPKREQYF. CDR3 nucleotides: TGTGCCAGCAGTGAAGGGACACCAAAGCGGGAGCAGTACTTC.